These 21 T cell receptor beta chains share one sample of origin, sequenced in a study of T cells after yellow fever vaccination. TCRdb ran MiXCR on the 5' RACE reads and lists one entry per CDR3 protein. This table has 40,000 to 50,000 distinct CDR3 sequences, 5.5% to 8% appearing once. The source was PBMCs, either bulk or a sorted T-cell subset (CD4+, CD8+, memory, or dextramer-sorted; not recorded which), collected 45 days after the yellow fever booster vaccination. Receptors were obtained from a young man who received the YFV17D yellow fever vaccine.

The chain uses TRBV5-1 and TRBJ2-2, with D maybe TRBD2 (5 bases). The CDR3 sequence is 13 residues long. V was clipped by 0 bases and J by 9 bases, with 9 bases between them. In germline, CDR1 is SGHRS, CDR2 YFSETQ. The CDR3 loop is CASSLVGARELFF. The CDR3 coding sequence is TGCGCCAGCAGCTTGGTGGGAGCCCGGGAGCTGTTTTTT. The whole variable domain, filled in from reference TRBV5-1 and TRBJ2-2, reads KAGVTQTPRYLIKTRGQQVTLSCSPISGHRSVSWYQQTPGQGLQFLFEYFSETQRNKGNFPGRFSGRQFSNSRSEMNVSTLELGDSALYLCASSLVGARELFFGEGSRLTVL.

This clonotype was detected only a few times. The chain recombines TRBV5-7 with TRBJ2-3, with 9 bases lining up with TRBD1. TRBV5-7 has ORF status, its function being uncertain. V trimming: 0 bases; J trimming: 0 bases; junction bases outside the gene matches: 5. There are 17 residues in the CDR3. The CDR3 loop is CASSLGTGVLSTDTQYF. In DNA form, the CDR3 reads TGTGCCAGCAGCTTGGGGACAGGGGTTTTAAGCACAGATACGCAGTATTTT.

This clonotype was picked up many times. The chain uses TRBV14 and TRBJ1-1; no reliable D call. The ends were cut back, 4 bases at V and 0 bases at J, with 3 bases in the middle. There are 12 residues in the CDR3. The germline V gene has CDR1 SGHDN and CDR2 FVKESK. CDR3 nucleotides: TGTGCCAGCAGCCCCCTGAACACTGAAGCTTTCTTT. Translation gives CASSPLNTEAFF.

This clonotype was counted ten times or more. The chain employs TRBV11-2 and TRBJ1-4; D unclear. The CDR3 extends over 14 amino acids. Germline CDR1 is SGHAT and CDR2 is FQNNGV. Between the trimmed V and J ends, which lost 1 base and 8 bases, there was a span of 11 bases. The CDR3 region has the DNA TGTGCCAGCAGCTTAGGGGCACAACGAGAAAAACTGTTTTTT. Translation: CASSLGAQREKLFF.

The table lists this clonotype with many counts. This rearrangement joins TRBV12-3 or TRBV12-4 to TRBJ1-2; D is uncertain. The CDR3 is 13 amino acids. V dropped 5 bases and J dropped 4 bases, with 11 bases sitting between them. The CDR3: CASSPDIFYGYTF. CDR3 sequence (DNA): TGTGCCAGCAGTCCAGACATCTTCTATGGCTACACCTTC.

This clonotype was found many times. The chain is built from TRBV25-1 and TRBJ2-1, with D possibly being TRBD1 (6 bases). Germline values: CDR1 MGHDK, CDR2 SYGVNS. CDR3 length: 14 amino acids. V lost 4 bases, J lost 1 base, and 8 bases lay in between. DNA of the CDR3: TGTGCCAGCAGTGCCGGACAGTCCTACAATGAGCAGTTCTTC. This sequence encodes CASSAGQSYNEQFF.

This clonotype was observed many times. V is TRBV20-1 and J is TRBJ2-1; TRBD2 is a possible D gene (6 bases). The CDR3 spans 13 residues. Germline V lookup: CDR1 DFQATT, CDR2 SNEGSKA (reference sequence). Trimming removed 3 bases at V and 16 bases at J, with 22 bases between. The DNA of the CDR3 is TGCAGTGCTAGCTTCGTTCGGGAGCCTCCCCCTTTCTTC. Protein product: CSASFVREPPPFF.

This clonotype was found many times. CDR3 nucleotides: TGCGCCAGCGCGGGTACGGGAGGCAATTTCTACAATGAGCAGTTCTTC. As protein: CASAGTGGNFYNEQFF. V and J are TRBV4-1 and TRBJ2-1, with 7 nucleotides matching TRBD2. The CDR3 consists of 16 residues. V was pared by 8 bases and J by 3 bases, with 13 bases of the junction left unmatched. CDR1 is MGHRA and CDR2 is YSYEKL in the germline V gene.

This clonotype was observed many times. The chain recombines TRBV7-2 with TRBJ2-7; D may be TRBD1 or TRBD2 (5 bases each). CDR1 is SGHTA and CDR2 is FQGNSA in the germline V gene. Between the trimmed V and J ends, which lost 11 bases and 2 bases, there was a span of 19 bases. This CDR3 contains 14 residues. DNA of the CDR3: TGTGCCTCCAATGTTCGGCAGGGACCCTACGAGCAGTACTTC. Protein product: CASNVRQGPYEQYF.

The rearrangement links TRBV5-1 to TRBJ2-7; TRBD1 matches 9 bases. Germline V gene data show CDR1 as SGHRS and CDR2 as YFSETQ. J gave up 0 bases and V 4 bases, and 23 bases lay outside the gene matches. This CDR3 region has 21 residues. The chain's CDR3 is CASSRPRPGQGLQRNSYEQYF. The CDR3 DNA reads as TGCGCCAGCAGCCGCCCCCGCCCGGGACAGGGCTTACAGCGGAACTCCTACGAGCAGTACTTC.

This clonotype was seen many times. This chain joins TRBV7-2 and TRBJ1-1; no reliable D call. Germline CDR1 and CDR2: SGHTA and FQGNSA. The ends were cut back, 3 bases at V and 4 bases at J, with 9 bases in the middle. The CDR3 length is 13 residues. The chain's CDR3 is CASSFGVGTEAFF. The CDR3 nucleotides are TGTGCCAGCAGCTTCGGGGTGGGCACTGAAGCTTTCTTT.

This clonotype was seen ten or more times. J is TRBJ1-5 and V is TRBV6-1; a possible D gene is TRBD1 (5 bases). Germline CDR1 is MNHNS and CDR2 is SASEGT. The CDR3 contains 14 residues. The V gene lost 8 bases and the J gene lost 0 bases, with 11 bases spanning the gap. The CDR3 DNA follows: TGTGCCAGCTTACCGGACAATAGCAATCAGCCCCAGCATTTT. Encoded protein: CASLPDNSNQPQHF.

In its sample, this clonotype was seen many times. The J gene is TRBJ2-1, the V gene TRBV10-3, with a tentative D call TRBD1 (5 bases). Deletions cut 6 bases from V and 10 bases from J, with 16 bases between. The germline V gene has CDR1 ENHRY and CDR2 SYGVKD. CDR3 length: 13 residues. This CDR3 reads CAIRDEGANEQFF. For the CDR3, the DNA is TGTGCCATCAGGGACGAAGGGGCTAACGAGCAGTTCTTC.

This clonotype was recorded at least ten times. The chain combines TRBV28 with TRBJ2-1, with TRBD2 matching over 7 bases. The CDR3 totals 14 residues. V shed 4 bases and J 4 bases; nucleotides not matched to a gene: 4. Germline V gene data show CDR1 as MDHEN and CDR2 as SYDVKM. The CDR3 loop reads CASSWEGSYNEQFF. For the CDR3, the DNA is TGTGCCAGCAGTTGGGAGGGCAGTTACAATGAGCAGTTCTTC.

This clonotype appeared many times. The chain recombines TRBV20-1 with TRBJ2-5; 11 bases are a match to TRBD2. Per germline, CDR1 DFQATT and CDR2 SNEGSKA (reference sequence). This CDR3 is built from 16 residues. V gave up 3 bases and J gave up 4 bases; unmatched junction bases: 10. This CDR3 reads CSASVAGGDVRETQYF. CDR3 DNA: TGCAGTGCTAGCGTAGCGGGAGGGGATGTTAGAGAGACCCAGTACTTC.

Only a few counts were recorded for this clonotype. V gene TRBV5-4 combines with J gene TRBJ2-2; perhaps TRBD2 as D (5 bases). V was cut by 5 bases and J by 8 bases, with 10 bases left in between. The CDR3 extends over 12 amino acids. Germline CDR1 SGHNT, CDR2 YYREEE (reference sequence). The CDR3 nucleotides read TGTGCCAGCAGTGGGAGCGGTGGGGAGCTGTTTTTT. Protein sequence: CASSGSGGELFF. Full variable domain (outside the CDR3, taken from reference TRBV5-4 and TRBJ2-2): ETGVTQSPTHLIKTRGQQVTLRCSSQSGHNTVSWYQQALGQGPQFIFQYYREEENGRGNFPPRFSGLQFPNYSSELNVNALELDDSALYLCASSGSGGELFFGEGSRLTVL.

This clonotype turned up a few times. The gene calls are TRBV9 and TRBJ1-1; tentatively, D is TRBD1 (6 bases). Germline loops: CDR1 SGDLS, CDR2 YYNGEE. Trimming shortened V by 4 bases and J by 12 bases, and 19 bases separated the two germline ends. The CDR3 runs to 13 residues. The CDR3 reads CASSPRQERVTFF. CDR3 in DNA: TGTGCCAGCAGCCCGAGACAGGAGAGAGTAACTTTCTTT.

This clonotype was counted many times. This chain links TRBV2 with TRBJ2-1; D is unresolved. This CDR3 has 13 amino acids. Trimming removed 7 bases from V and 4 bases from J, with 11 bases in between. Germline V lookup: CDR1 SNHLY, CDR2 FYNNEI. CDR3: CASTGSRYNEQFF. The CDR3 coding sequence is TGTGCCAGCACCGGCAGTAGGTACAATGAGCAGTTCTTC.

This sequence joins TRBV7-2 and TRBJ2-7, with 9 bases lining up with TRBD1. CDR1 SGHTA and CDR2 FQGNSA come from the germline V gene. V trimming: 5 bases; J trimming: 0 bases; junction bases outside the gene matches: 5. The CDR3 sequence is 15 residues long. CDR3 nucleotide sequence: TGTGCCAGCAGCCCCCGGGACAGGGCCTCCTACGAGCAGTACTTC. This codes for CASSPRDRASYEQYF.

This chain links TRBV7-8 with TRBJ2-3; TRBD1 matches 7 bases. The CDR3 contains 16 residues. J was trimmed by 0 bases and V by 5 bases; bases with no gene match: 8. Per germline, CDR1 SGHVS and CDR2 FQNEAQ. The CDR3 sequence is CASSPIGQASTDTQYF. The CDR3 nucleotides read TGTGCCAGCAGCCCTATAGGACAGGCTAGCACAGATACGCAGTATTTT.

The chain has TRBV5-1 and TRBJ2-1, with D unclear. This CDR3 contains 11 residues. The germline V gene has CDR1 SGHRS and CDR2 YFSETQ. The V and J ends lost 1 base and 9 bases respectively, with 5 bases between them. CDR3 nucleotide sequence: TGCGCCAGCAGCTTGCTGGCTGAGCAGTTCTTC. Its protein product is CASSLLAEQFF. Supplemented by reference TRBV5-1 and TRBJ2-1, the full variable domain reads KAGVTQTPRYLIKTRGQQVTLSCSPISGHRSVSWYQQTPGQGLQFLFEYFSETQRNKGNFPGRFSGRQFSNSRSEMNVSTLELGDSALYLCASSLLAEQFFGPGTRLTVL.